The table lists the clone carrying this T cell receptor beta chain with a count of one. No antigen is known for it. The CDR3 length is 16 residues. Looked up from germline, CDR1 is SGHAT and CDR2 is FQNNGV. The V and J ends lost 2 bases and 2 bases respectively, with 16 bases between them. Participants comprised healthy donors of bone marrow. PCR primers comprised 60 Vbeta and 13 Jbeta primers. This table comes from immunoSEQ multiplex PCR, and its TCRdb copy is limited to in-frame clones, with some not included. The top ten clones hold 1.5% to 2.5% of a sample with 150,000 to 200,000 clones, 80% to 90% of them seen once. These data are taken from a study of cytomegalovirus exposure and HLA in healthy donors. Study conclusions and caveats: An analysis was carried out at a later point. It showed that HLA-associated TCR beta chains were more clonally expanded than equally common non-associated chains.

The rearrangement links TRBV11-2 to TRBJ2-7, with D possibly TRBD2 on 6 matching bases. The TCR comes from a man aged 18 to 35 in good health and CMV-seronegative. The specimen was PBMCs. CDR3 protein: CASSLWLRDKTYEQYF. CDR3 DNA: TGTGCCAGCAGCTTATGGTTGCGGGATAAGACCTACGAGCAGTACTTC.